The 29 T cell receptor beta chains in this list originate from one sample, sequenced in a study of CD8 T cells in ankylosing spondylitis. General study findings and limits: Ankylosing spondylitis blood appeared to be characterized by a TCR beta motif of several highly homologous variants.

TCRdb reanalysed the 5' RACE reads using MiXCR and keeps one entry per CDR3 protein. The sample includes around 490,000 distinct CDR3 sequences, about 5.2% of them seen just once. Their antigens are not known. The sequenced material came from blood, either unsorted or a sorted T cell fraction (not recorded which). The receptor set was obtained from a male donor with ankylosing spondylitis.

This clonotype has at least ten counts. The CDR3 loop is CTVGQPNEKLFF. In DNA form, the CDR3 reads TGCACCGTGGGACAGCCTAATGAAAAACTGTTTTTT. The V call is TRBV29-1, the J call TRBJ1-4; TRBD1 matches 7 bases. The CDR3 consists of 12 residues. Germline V lookup: CDR1 SQVTM, CDR2 ANQGSEA.

This clonotype was detected many times. The chain employs TRBV7-2 and TRBJ2-3, with D unclear. The CDR3 sequence is 14 residues long. Trimming removed 1 base from V and 0 bases from J, with 5 bases in between. Germline V CDR1 and CDR2: SGHTA, FQGNSA. CDR3 DNA: TGTGCCAGCAGCTTAGGACCTAGCACAGATACGCAGTATTTT. It is translated as CASSLGPSTDTQYF.

This clonotype appeared many times. The chain has TRBV20-1 and TRBJ1-2, with 9 bases lining up with TRBD1. The CDR3 has 12 residues. Germline assignment: CDR1 DFQATT and CDR2 SNEGSKA (reference sequence). Trimming at V came to 5 bases and at J to 7 bases, leaving 5 bases not matched to a gene. DNA for the CDR3: TGCAGTGCTGTTACAGGGGGCGGTGGCTACACCTTC. It yields the protein CSAVTGGGGYTF.

This clonotype was found many times. The V call is TRBV5-1, the J call TRBJ2-6; D may be TRBD2 (6 bases). The CDR3 length is 14 residues. Trimming took off 10 bases at V and 1 base at J, with 12 bases between the two ends. Looked up from germline, CDR1 is SGHRS and CDR2 is YFSETQ. Written as DNA, the CDR3 is TGCGCCTGCTCTGGAGGGTCTGGGGCCAACGTCCTGACTTTC. The encoded protein is CACSGGSGANVLTF.

This clonotype was seen at least ten times. V is TRBV5-1 and J is TRBJ2-3; 10 positions match TRBD2. Germline loops: CDR1 SGHRS, CDR2 YFSETQ. V dropped 2 bases and J dropped 2; count of bases not matched to a gene: 2. CDR3 length equals 15 residues. CDR3 amino acids: CASSLLAGLTDTQYF. The CDR3 DNA sequence: TGCGCCAGCAGCTTACTAGCGGGGCTCACAGATACGCAGTATTTT.

This clonotype was observed at least ten times. This chain joins TRBV7-9 and TRBJ1-3, with no clear D. The V gene's germline CDR1 is SEHNR and CDR2 FQNEAQ (reference sequence). The ends were cut back, 2 bases at V and 3 bases at J, with 11 bases in the middle. The CDR3 totals 15 residues. Here the CDR3 DNA reads TGTGCCAGCAGCTTATCCCTGACAATTGGAAACACCATATATTTT. This translates into CASSLSLTIGNTIYF.

There are many counts of this clonotype. The chain recombines TRBV5-1 with TRBJ1-1; D is possibly TRBD1 (5 bases). This CDR3 is built from 14 residues. Deletions cut 1 base from V and 6 bases from J, with 13 bases between. Germline assignment: CDR1 SGHRS and CDR2 YFSETQ. The CDR3 loop reads CASSLRPMGAEAFF. In DNA form, the CDR3 reads TGCGCCAGCAGCTTGCGACCAATGGGGGCTGAAGCTTTCTTT.

This clonotype has more than one count but fewer than ten. The V call is TRBV7-2, the J call TRBJ1-5; TRBD1 aligns across 12 bases. V shed 3 bases and J 6 bases; nucleotides not matched to a gene: 9. The germline gives CDR1 SGHTA, CDR2 FQGNSA. The CDR3 length is 17 residues. The CDR3 DNA sequence: TGTGCCAGCAGCTTTAGAGCCGGGACAGGGGGCATTCAGCCCCAGCATTTT. As protein: CASSFRAGTGGIQPQHF.

This clonotype was seen at least ten times. This chain connects TRBV9 to TRBJ2-2; D is unclear. Germline V gene lookup returns CDR1 SGDLS and CDR2 YYNGEE. The CDR3 contains 13 residues. Trimming stripped 6 bases from V and 0 bases from J, with 6 bases between. The CDR3 here is CASTNSNTGELFF. CDR3 nucleotide sequence: TGTGCCAGCACAAACTCGAACACCGGGGAGCTGTTTTTT.

This clonotype has just a few counts. The chain recombines TRBV9 with TRBJ2-7; D is undetermined. The germline V and J ends were trimmed by 0 bases and 2 bases, with 9 bases remaining between them. The CDR3 is made up of 14 amino acids. Per germline, CDR1 SGDLS and CDR2 YYNGEE. The CDR3 nucleotides are TGTGCCAGCAGCGTAGGGTATGACGCCTACGAGCAGTACTTC. Translated: CASSVGYDAYEQYF.

This clonotype came up many times. J is TRBJ2-1 and V is TRBV7-9, with TRBD1 matching over 10 bases. Germline V gene lookup returns CDR1 SEHNR and CDR2 FQNEAQ (reference sequence). Trimming removed 6 bases from V and 9 bases from J; junction bases left unmatched: 8. The CDR3 sequence is 14 residues long. CDR3: CASSRGQGEGEQFF. The DNA for the CDR3 is TGTGCCAGCAGTCGAGGACAGGGGGAGGGTGAGCAGTTCTTC.

V is TRBV4-3 and J is TRBJ1-3; D might be TRBD1 (6 bases). V was shortened by 0 bases and J by 9 bases, with 12 bases between the two germline ends. This CDR3 region has 14 residues. CDR1 is LGHNA, CDR2 YSLEER, per germline. The CDR3 loop is CASSQDGRGGTIYF. The CDR3 DNA follows: TGCGCCAGCAGCCAAGATGGAAGGGGGGGCACCATATATTTT.

As DNA, the CDR3 is TGTGCCAGTCAGCGGGGTTCGGTCGACGAGCAGTACTTC. Translated, it gives CASQRGSVDEQYF. The V gene is TRBV2, the J gene TRBJ2-7; 7 nucleotides match TRBD2. Germline V CDR1 and CDR2: SNHLY, FYNNEI. The CDR3 has 13 amino acids. V gave up 9 bases and J gave up 5 bases; unmatched junction bases: 10.

This clonotype was found many times. CDR3: CASSTSSNSPLHF. The CDR3 nucleotides read TGCGCCAGCAGCACCTCGTCTAATTCACCCCTCCACTTT. The chain uses TRBV4-3 and TRBJ1-6; D unclear. Trimming stripped 5 bases from V and 6 bases from J, with 8 bases between. The CDR3 loop spans 13 amino acids. Germline V gene lookup returns CDR1 LGHNA and CDR2 YSLEER.

The chain employs TRBV11-2 and TRBJ2-1; tentatively, D is TRBD2 (6 bases). This CDR3 has 15 amino acids. Trimming left V 5 bases short and J 8 bases short, with 19 bases between. The germline V gene has CDR1 SGHAT and CDR2 FQNNGV. The CDR3 sequence: CASSRGLPFRDEQFF. In DNA, the CDR3 is TGTGCCAGCAGCCGGGGACTCCCTTTTAGGGATGAGCAGTTCTTC.

This clonotype has a count of ten or more. The gene calls are TRBV10-3 and TRBJ1-5; D possibly corresponds to TRBD1 (6 bases). This CDR3 comprises 13 residues. Trimming cost V 3 bases and J 7 bases, with 10 bases left between them. Germline V gives CDR1 ENHRY, CDR2 SYGVKD. Here the CDR3 DNA reads TGTGCCATCAGTGATATGACAGGACAGCCCCAGCATTTT. Translating gives CAISDMTGQPQHF.

In this sample, this clonotype turned up many times. The V gene is TRBV11-2, the J gene TRBJ2-1, with 14 bases aligning to TRBD2. The CDR3 extends over 18 amino acids. Germline CDR1 is SGHAT and CDR2 is FQNNGV. V dropped 5 bases and J dropped 4; count of bases not matched to a gene: 10. This chain's CDR3 is CASSAPATSGRVYNEQFF. The CDR3 DNA reads as TGTGCCAGCAGCGCCCCCGCGACTAGCGGGAGGGTATACAATGAGCAGTTCTTC.

This clonotype occurred many times. The V gene is TRBV5-1, the J gene TRBJ2-7; TRBD2 is a possible D gene (6 bases). Germline V CDR1 and CDR2: SGHRS, YFSETQ. The CDR3 extends over 14 amino acids. V shed 0 bases and J shed 0 bases, with 7 bases lying between them. CDR3 nucleotide sequence: TGCGCCAGCAGCTTGGCTAGCGCCTCCTACGAGCAGTACTTC. This gives the protein CASSLASASYEQYF.

This clonotype appeared many times. The CDR3 DNA sequence: TGCGCCAGCAGCAACCCGGGGGAGCTGTTTTTT. Residues: CASSNPGELFF. The V gene is TRBV5-1, the J gene TRBJ2-2, with D unresolved. The V end was cut by 4 bases, the J end by 8 bases, with 6 bases between. This CDR3 is 11 amino acids long. In germline, CDR1 is SGHRS, CDR2 YFSETQ.

There are many counts of this clonotype. The genes are TRBV20-1 and TRBJ2-7; 10 positions agree with TRBD2. CDR3 size: 14 residues. The V gene end was trimmed by 5 bases and the J gene end by 1 base; junction bases not matched to a gene: 5. CDR1 and CDR2 from the germline V gene are DFQATT and SNEGSKA (reference sequence). The CDR3 DNA is TGCAGTGCTGGGGGACTAGCGCTGTCCTACGAGCAGTACTTC. This codes for CSAGGLALSYEQYF.

This clonotype came up many times. The chain links TRBV20-1 to TRBJ2-3; D not certain. The germline V gene has CDR1 DFQATT and CDR2 SNEGSKA (reference sequence). The V end lost 6 bases, the J end lost 0 bases, and 16 bases lay between the germline ends. The length of the CDR3 is 15 residues. The CDR3 is CSAQRVSPSTDTQYF. CDR3 coding DNA: TGCAGTGCCCAAAGGGTTAGTCCGAGCACAGATACGCAGTATTTT.

This clonotype was seen ten or more times. The chain recombines TRBV5-6 with TRBJ2-3, with D unclear. Trimming removed 0 bases from V and 2 bases from J, with 13 bases in between. Germline loops: CDR1 SGHDT, CDR2 YYEEEE. CDR3 size: 16 residues. The CDR3 spells CASSLAGFRATDTQYF. The CDR3 bases are TGTGCCAGCAGCTTGGCCGGGTTCCGGGCCACAGATACGCAGTATTTT.

At least ten counts were recorded for this clonotype. The chain employs TRBV6-1 and TRBJ2-5; maybe TRBD2 (5 bases). The CDR3 has 13 amino acids. Per germline, CDR1 MNHNS and CDR2 SASEGT. Trimming removed 6 bases from V and 5 bases from J, with 13 bases in between. The CDR3 loop is CASSPERRETQYF. The CDR3 coding sequence is TGTGCCAGCAGCCCGGAGAGGAGGGAGACCCAGTACTTC.

J is TRBJ2-2 and V is TRBV5-1, with 8 nucleotides matching TRBD1. In germline, CDR1 is SGHRS, CDR2 YFSETQ. V was clipped by 0 bases and J by 5 bases; unmatched bases: 6. The CDR3 sequence is 16 residues long. The CDR3 coding sequence is TGCGCCAGCAGCTTGGGACAGGGGTTGATGACCGGGGAGCTGTTTTTT. Translated, it gives CASSLGQGLMTGELFF.

This clonotype has at least ten counts. This chain connects TRBV15 to TRBJ1-4; D is perhaps TRBD1 (5 bases). The germline gives CDR1 LNHNV, CDR2 YYDKDF (reference sequence). Trimming took 1 base from V and 8 from J, leaving 14 bases between them. There are 15 residues in the CDR3. Here the CDR3 reads CATSRGPFRGEKLFF. CDR3 nucleotides: TGTGCCACCAGCAGAGGGCCATTCCGGGGCGAAAAACTGTTTTTT.

This clonotype appeared many times. The chain uses TRBV20-1 and TRBJ1-1, with TRBD1 identical over 9 bases. This CDR3 comprises 14 residues. V gave up 2 bases and J gave up 6 bases; unmatched junction bases: 7. Germline values: CDR1 DFQATT, CDR2 SNEGSKA (reference sequence). CDR3 DNA: TGCAGTGCTAGAACCGACAGGGGGGGCCCTGAAGCTTTCTTT. Amino acids: CSARTDRGGPEAFF.

This clonotype was seen repeatedly, ten times or more. V usage is TRBV5-1 and J usage is TRBJ1-1; possibly TRBD1 for D (5 bases). The V end lost 2 bases, the J end lost 1 base, and 9 bases lay between the germline ends. Germline CDR1 is SGHRS and CDR2 is YFSETQ. CDR3 length equals 14 residues. The CDR3 region is CASSFDSSNTEAFF. The CDR3 nucleotides are TGCGCCAGCAGCTTCGACAGTTCGAACACTGAAGCTTTCTTT.

This chain uses TRBV6-5 with TRBJ2-1, with 8 bases that match TRBD2. The CDR3 sequence is 14 residues long. V lost 4 bases to trimming and J lost 6 bases; unmatched junction nucleotides: 5. Germline V lookup: CDR1 MNHEY, CDR2 SVGAGI. The CDR3 bases are TGTGCCAGCAGTTCGGGGACTAGGGCCAATGAGCAGTTCTTC. This translates into CASSSGTRANEQFF.

This clonotype was detected many times. This chain links TRBV29-1 with TRBJ1-2, with 7 bases matching TRBD1. This CDR3 is built from 13 residues. The J segment lost 3 bases and the V segment lost 6 bases, leaving 7 bases of the junction unmatched. Germline CDR1 is SQVTM and CDR2 is ANQGSEA. Written as DNA, the CDR3 is TGCAGCGTGACGACAGGGCGGGACTATGGCTACACCTTC. It encodes CSVTTGRDYGYTF. Together with reference TRBV29-1 and TRBJ1-2, the CDR3 gives the full variable domain: SAVISQKPSRDICQRGTSLTIQCQVDSQVTMMFWYRQQPGQSLTLIATANQGSEATYESGFVIDKFPISRPNLTFSTLTVSNMSPEDSSIYLCSVTTGRDYGYTFGSGTRLTVV.